This T cell receptor beta chain was captured by sequencing in a study of blood T cell repertoires in COVID-19. This table comes from immunoSEQ multiplex PCR, and its TCRdb copy is limited to in-frame clones, with some not included. The sample comprises around 170,000 clones, approximately 90% of which are singletons, and around 25% rests with the top ten. Germline-derived CDR1 and CDR2 are MNHEY and SVGAGI. Trimming cost V 6 bases and J 11 bases; bases outside gene matches: 10. The CDR3 has 13 amino acids. This sequence was found in a man in his sixties with acute or convalescent COVID-19. The sample comprised peripheral blood. V and J are TRBV6-5 and TRBJ1-1, with 9 bases lining up with TRBD1. The chain's CDR3 is CASRLAQGAVAFF. DNA for the CDR3: TGTGCCAGCAGACTCGCACAGGGGGCGGTTGCTTTCTTT.